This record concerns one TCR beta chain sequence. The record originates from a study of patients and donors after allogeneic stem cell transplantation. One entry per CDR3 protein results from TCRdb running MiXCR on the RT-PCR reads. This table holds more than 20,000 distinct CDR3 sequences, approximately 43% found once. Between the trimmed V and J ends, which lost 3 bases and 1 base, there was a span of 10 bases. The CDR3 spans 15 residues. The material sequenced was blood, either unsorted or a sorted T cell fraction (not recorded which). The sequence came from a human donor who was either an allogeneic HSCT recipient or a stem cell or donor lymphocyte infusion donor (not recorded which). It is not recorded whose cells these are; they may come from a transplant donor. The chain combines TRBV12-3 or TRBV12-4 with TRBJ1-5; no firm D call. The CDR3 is CASSFGGLSNQPQHF. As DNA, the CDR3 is TGTGCCAGCAGTTTCGGAGGGTTGAGCAATCAGCCCCAGCATTTT.